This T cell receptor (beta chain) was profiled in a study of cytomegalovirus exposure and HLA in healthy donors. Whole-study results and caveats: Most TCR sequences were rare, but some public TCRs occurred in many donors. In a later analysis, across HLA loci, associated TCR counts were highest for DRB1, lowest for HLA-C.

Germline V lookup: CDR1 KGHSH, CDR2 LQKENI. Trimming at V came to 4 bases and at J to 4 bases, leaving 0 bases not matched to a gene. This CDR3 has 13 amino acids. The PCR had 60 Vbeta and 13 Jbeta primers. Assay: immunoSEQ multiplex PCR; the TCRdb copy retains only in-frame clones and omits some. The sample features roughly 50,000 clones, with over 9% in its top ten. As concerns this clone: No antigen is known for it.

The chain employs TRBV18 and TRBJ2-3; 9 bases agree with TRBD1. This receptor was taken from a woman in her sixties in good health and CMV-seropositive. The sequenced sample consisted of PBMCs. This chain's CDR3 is CASSRTGADTQYF. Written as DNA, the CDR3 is TGTGCCAGCTCACGGACAGGGGCAGATACGCAGTATTTT.